This is a list of T cell receptor beta chains from one sample in a study of Graves' ophthalmopathy and Graves' hyperthyroidism. TCRdb reprocessed the multiplex PCR reads via MiXCR and lists one record per CDR3 protein. The repertoire holds fewer than 250,000 distinct CDR3 sequences, 25% to 30% seen once, with approximately 9% in the top ten. Sequenced material: peripheral blood. The receptors were gathered from a man aged 50-60 years with Graves' ophthalmopathy. Each CDR3 is given with its conserved first and last residue. D genes are given only for firm matches. Not every row has a clone size; where given, it reads once, few, many or a size class.

v_call	d_call	j_call	clone_size	cdr3_aa	cdr3_nt
TRBV2	.	TRBJ2-2	.	CASLEGVGELFF	TGTGCCAGCCTCGAGGGGGTCGGGGAGCTGTTTTTT
TRBV12-5	TRBD2	TRBJ2-7	.	CASGLGLAGYEQYF	TGTGCTAGTGGTTTGGGACTAGCGGGGTACGAGCAGTACTTC
TRBV15	.	TRBJ2-5	once	CATSRDRLTQETQYF	TGTGCCACCAGCAGAGATCGGCTGACACAAGAGACCCAGTACTTC
TRBV5-1	.	TRBJ2-7	many	CASKLGGAYEQYF	TGCGCCAGCAAATTAGGTGGGGCCTACGAGCAGTACTTC
TRBV11-3	TRBD1	TRBJ1-2	many	CASSFGGQFGYTF	TGTGCCAGCAGCTTTGGGGGACAGTTTGGCTACACCTTC
TRBV29-1	.	TRBJ1-1	many	CSVSGPRRNTEAFF	TGCAGCGTTTCAGGTCCGAGACGGAACACTGAAGCTTTCTTT
TRBV28	.	TRBJ1-6	.	CASRREMPNSPLHF	TGTGCCAGCAGGAGGGAGATGCCCAATTCACCCCTCCACTTT
TRBV28	.	TRBJ2-6	many	CASSSYLPGANVLTF	TGTGCCAGCAGTTCCTACCTACCTGGGGCCAACGTCCTGACTTTC
TRBV29-1	.	TRBJ1-2	many	CSAPTGGRAYTF	TGCAGCGCCCCCACGGGCGGCCGGGCCTACACCTTC
TRBV28	.	TRBJ2-2	many	CASSLGGYPSGELFF	TGTGCCAGCAGTTTAGGAGGGTACCCCTCCGGGGAGCTGTTTTTT
TRBV6-2/TRBV6-3	TRBD1	TRBJ2-5	.	CASSYQQGKETQYF	TGTGCCAGCAGTTACCAACAGGGGAAGGAGACCCAGTACTTC
TRBV28	.	TRBJ2-5	many	CASSFSWGETQYF	TGTGCCAGCAGTTTCAGTTGGGGGGAGACCCAGTACTTC
TRBV29-1	TRBD2	TRBJ2-7	many	CSVEGPSGREAQYEQYF	TGCAGCGTTGAAGGCCCATCTGGGCGGGAGGCTCAGTACGAGCAGTACTTC
TRBV11-1	.	TRBJ2-7	.	CASSPVGPRRSYEQYF	TGTGCCAGCAGTCCGGTGGGCCCTAGAAGGTCCTACGAGCAGTACTTC
TRBV5-1	.	TRBJ2-7	many	CASSFEASYEQYF	TGCGCCAGCAGCTTTGAAGCATCCTACGAGCAGTACTTC
TRBV6-2/TRBV6-3	TRBD2	TRBJ2-7	many	CASSYFGTKGAYEQYF	TGTGCCAGCAGTTATTTCGGGACTAAAGGGGCCTACGAGCAGTACTTC
TRBV7-8	TRBD2	TRBJ2-2	many	CASSFLAGRDTGELFF	TGTGCCAGCAGCTTTCTAGCGGGACGCGACACCGGGGAGCTGTTTTTT
TRBV12-3/TRBV12-4	TRBD1	TRBJ2-7	many	CASSPPVGQGYEQYF	TGTGCCAGCAGCCCCCCCGTGGGACAGGGCTACGAGCAGTACTTC
TRBV4-1	.	TRBJ1-2	many	CASSQDGSSYGYTF	TGCGCCAGCAGCCAAGATGGGAGTAGCTATGGCTACACCTTC
TRBV3-1	.	TRBJ2-5	many	CASSQAPGVRTQYF	TGTGCCAGCAGCCAAGCCCCTGGCGTCCGGACCCAGTACTTC
TRBV12-3/TRBV12-4	TRBD2	TRBJ2-7	few	CASSPGLAESYEQYF	TGTGCCAGCAGCCCGGGACTAGCGGAGTCCTACGAGCAGTACTTC
TRBV27	TRBD1	TRBJ1-2	many	CASSLDRGQGGYTF	TGTGCCAGCAGTTTAGACAGGGGGCAGGGGGGCTACACCTTC
TRBV28	.	TRBJ2-7	many	CASSTLGESLPEQYF	TGTGCCAGCTCAACTTTGGGGGAGTCTCTCCCCGAGCAGTACTTC
TRBV20-1	TRBD1	TRBJ2-2	many	CSTTGDTGELFF	TGCAGTACAACAGGGGACACCGGGGAGCTGTTTTTT
TRBV28	TRBD1	TRBJ1-1	.	CASSPGQGMDTEAFF	TGTGCCAGCAGCCCGGGACAGGGAATGGACACTGAAGCTTTCTTT
TRBV20-1	TRBD1	TRBJ1-1	.	CSARRQSGTANTEAFF	TGCAGTGCCCGGCGCCAATCCGGGACAGCGAACACTGAAGCTTTCTTT
TRBV3-1	.	TRBJ2-7	few	CATTGATLYEQYF	TGTGCCACAACCGGGGCTACACTCTACGAGCAGTACTTC
TRBV12-3/TRBV12-4	.	TRBJ2-7	.	CASTRKVRNEQYF	TGTGCCAGCACCCGTAAAGTAAGGAACGAGCAGTACTTC
TRBV19	.	TRBJ1-5	many	CASSIIGRSNQPQHF	TGTGCCAGTAGTATAATAGGCAGAAGCAATCAGCCCCAGCATTTT
TRBV11-2	TRBD1	TRBJ1-1	.	CASSQGGTYRGTEAFF	TGTGCCAGCAGCCAGGGGGGGACATACAGGGGCACTGAAGCTTTCTTT
TRBV6-4	TRBD2	TRBJ2-7	many	CASSRGAAGGQKTYEQYF	TGTGCCAGCAGTCGGGGGGCGGCGGGAGGCCAGAAAACGTACGAGCAGTACTTC
TRBV20-1	.	TRBJ2-5	once	CSASKQQETQYF	TGCAGTGCTAGCAAGCAGCAAGAGACCCAGTACTTC
TRBV11-2	TRBD2	TRBJ2-7	many	CASSLGKTSAIYEQYF	TGTGCCAGCAGCTTAGGGAAAACTAGCGCGATCTACGAGCAGTACTTC
TRBV6-1	TRBD1	TRBJ1-2	.	CASTRTGDGGYTF	TGTGCCAGCACCCGGACAGGGGATGGAGGCTACACCTTC
TRBV6-1	.	TRBJ1-5	.	CASSPPAGNQPQHF	TGTGCCAGCAGCCCCCCTGCGGGGAATCAGCCCCAGCATTTT
TRBV9	.	TRBJ2-3	many	CASSVGGSDTQYF	TGTGCCAGCAGCGTTGGAGGGTCAGATACGCAGTATTTT
TRBV12-3/TRBV12-4	.	TRBJ2-3	many	CASSLLTSPSTDTQYF	TGTGCCAGCAGTTTGTTGACTTCCCCAAGCACAGATACGCAGTATTTT
TRBV13	TRBD1	TRBJ2-2	many	CASSLGGQGVITGELFF	TGTGCCAGCAGCTTAGGGGGACAGGGGGTCATCACCGGGGAGCTGTTTTTT
TRBV28	.	TRBJ2-5	many	CASSPIGQGETQYF	TGTGCCAGCAGTCCAATAGGTCAGGGAGAGACCCAGTACTTC
TRBV27	.	TRBJ1-1	.	CASGTVDTEAFF	TGTGCCAGCGGCACAGTCGACACTGAAGCTTTCTTT
TRBV20-1	.	TRBJ2-5	many	CSAPLGTVQETQYF	TGCAGTGCTCCCCTCGGGACGGTCCAAGAGACCCAGTACTTC
TRBV20-1	TRBD2	TRBJ2-7	many	CSARGLAGSYEQYF	TGCAGTGCTCGCGGACTAGCGGGATCCTACGAGCAGTACTTC
TRBV15	.	TRBJ1-5	many	CATDSGGPNQPQHF	TGTGCCACCGACTCGGGGGGCCCAAATCAGCCCCAGCATTTT
TRBV9	.	TRBJ2-1	many	CASSVGAQDGYNEQFF	TGTGCCAGCAGCGTAGGAGCGCAAGACGGCTACAATGAGCAGTTCTTC
TRBV6-2/TRBV6-3	.	TRBJ1-1	.	CASSYRGYDAFF	TGTGCCAGCAGTTACCGGGGATATGATGCTTTCTTT
TRBV6-2/TRBV6-3	.	TRBJ1-5	.	CASRGRQFNQPQHF	TGTGCCAGCAGGGGCAGACAGTTCAATCAGCCCCAGCATTTT
TRBV15	TRBD2	TRBJ2-3	.	CATSKTGPLAARTDTQYF	TGTGCCACCAGCAAAACCGGTCCACTAGCGGCGAGGACAGATACGCAGTATTTT
TRBV27	.	TRBJ1-1	many	CASRAQDRYTEAFF	TGTGCCAGCAGAGCTCAGGACAGATACACTGAAGCTTTCTTT
TRBV12-3/TRBV12-4	.	TRBJ1-1	many	CASSFGGNTEAFF	TGTGCCAGCAGTTTTGGGGGGAACACTGAAGCTTTCTTT
TRBV7-9	.	TRBJ2-7	many	CASSLVHLLWEDEQYF	TGTGCCAGCAGCTTAGTTCATCTTTTGTGGGAGGACGAGCAGTACTTC
TRBV12-3/TRBV12-4	.	TRBJ1-5	many	CASSPDSGNQPQHF	TGTGCCAGCAGTCCTGACAGCGGGAATCAGCCCCAGCATTTT
TRBV12-3/TRBV12-4	.	TRBJ1-2	.	CASSLLGEGRTGYTF	TGTGCCAGCAGTCTCCTGGGTGAGGGAAGAACAGGCTACACCTTC
TRBV4-2	.	TRBJ1-1	many	CASSPEGTYTEAFF	TGTGCCAGCAGCCCTGAGGGAACCTACACTGAAGCTTTCTTT
TRBV7-2	.	TRBJ2-7	many	CASSPRRDRSYEQYF	TGTGCCAGCAGCCCTAGGCGGGATCGCTCCTACGAGCAGTACTTC
TRBV28	.	TRBJ1-1	many	CASRPAWGGTEAFF	TGTGCCAGCAGACCTGCGTGGGGGGGGACTGAAGCTTTCTTT
TRBV6-5	.	TRBJ1-5	many	CASKIGGNQPQHF	TGTGCCAGCAAAATCGGGGGCAATCAGCCCCAGCATTTT